Listed below are T cell receptor beta chains from one sample, sequenced in a study of blood T cell repertoires in COVID-19. TCRdb's table, derived via immunoSEQ multiplex PCR, lists solely in-frame clones and lacks some. Found here are more than 30,000 clones, around 91% of them singletons; the top ten hold under 2%. Sequencing used peripheral blood. These receptors were collected from a man in his 60s with active COVID-19. The CDR3 runs from the conserved cysteine through the conserved F or W. D genes are given only for firm matches. Size tells how often a clone was seen (once, few, many) or the class of an expanded clone, and some rows leave it out.

v_gene: TRBV7-3
j_gene: TRBJ2-6
abundance: once
d_gene: TRBD2
CDR3aa: CASSSDGLAGVRSGANVLTF
CDR3nt: TGTGCCAGCAGCTCCGACGGACTAGCGGGGGTGAGGTCTGGGGCCAACGTCCTGACTTTC

v_gene: TRBV2
j_gene: TRBJ2-5
abundance: medium-sized
d_gene: TRBD2
CDR3aa: CAKRGETQETQYF
CDR3nt: TGTGCCAAACGGGGGGAGACCCAAGAGACCCAGTACTTC

v_gene: TRBV28
j_gene: TRBJ2-7
abundance: once
d_gene: -
CDR3aa: CASSSGAQSGTYEQYF
CDR3nt: TGTGCCAGCAGTTCGGGCGCTCAATCAGGGACCTACGAGCAGTACTTC

v_gene: TRBV7-2
j_gene: TRBJ1-4
abundance: -
d_gene: TRBD1
CDR3aa: CASSYTTGVREKLFF
CDR3nt: TGTGCCAGCAGCTATACTACAGGGGTTAGGGAAAAACTGTTTTTT

v_gene: TRBV7-2
j_gene: TRBJ1-2
abundance: -
d_gene: -
CDR3aa: CASSLGSGHYGYTF
CDR3nt: TGTGCCAGCAGCTTAGGGTCAGGGCACTATGGCTACACCTTC

v_gene: TRBV11-2
j_gene: TRBJ1-3
abundance: -
d_gene: TRBD1
CDR3aa: CASSIRQGNSGNTIYF
CDR3nt: TGTGCCAGCAGCATACGACAGGGTAACTCTGGAAACACCATATATTTT

v_gene: TRBV7-8
j_gene: TRBJ2-1
abundance: few
d_gene: -
CDR3aa: CASRAGVNEQFF
CDR3nt: TGTGCCAGCAGAGCAGGGGTGAATGAGCAGTTCTTC

v_gene: TRBV6-1
j_gene: TRBJ2-6
abundance: -
d_gene: TRBD1
CDR3aa: CASSETGLRANVLTF
CDR3nt: TGTGCCAGCAGTGAGACAGGGCTTAGAGCCAACGTCCTGACTTTC

v_gene: TRBV3-1/TRBV3-2
j_gene: TRBJ2-2
abundance: -
d_gene: -
CDR3aa: CASIRGNTGELFF
CDR3nt: TGTGCCAGCATCCGGGGGAACACCGGGGAGCTGTTTTTT

v_gene: TRBV5-3
j_gene: TRBJ2-7
abundance: once
d_gene: -
CDR3aa: CARPGGTDHYEQYF
CDR3nt: TGTGCCAGACCTGGCGGGACAGACCACTACGAGCAGTACTTC

v_gene: TRBV28
j_gene: TRBJ2-7
abundance: -
d_gene: -
CDR3aa: CASSFGQGYEQYF
CDR3nt: TGTGCCAGCAGTTTTGGGCAGGGGTACGAGCAGTACTTC

v_gene: TRBV28
j_gene: TRBJ2-1
abundance: -
d_gene: -
CDR3aa: CASTTAGTPLSYNEQFF
CDR3nt: TGTGCCAGCACCACAGCCGGGACTCCCCTCTCCTACAATGAGCAGTTCTTC

v_gene: TRBV18
j_gene: TRBJ1-3
abundance: -
d_gene: -
CDR3aa: CASSQVDVVGNTIYF
CDR3nt: TGTGCCAGCTCCCAGGTCGACGTCGTCGGAAACACCATATATTTT

v_gene: TRBV14
j_gene: TRBJ1-2
abundance: -
d_gene: -
CDR3aa: CASSQAAVNYGYTF
CDR3nt: TGTGCCAGCAGCCAAGCGGCGGTTAACTATGGCTACACCTTC

v_gene: TRBV6-5
j_gene: TRBJ1-6
abundance: -
d_gene: -
CDR3aa: CASSSYGESPLHF
CDR3nt: TGTGCCAGCAGCTCTTACGGGGAGTCACCCCTCCACTTT

v_gene: TRBV19
j_gene: TRBJ2-2
abundance: once
d_gene: -
CDR3aa: CASTFGTGELFF
CDR3nt: TGTGCCAGTACCTTCGGGACTGGGGAGCTGTTTTTT

v_gene: TRBV7-9
j_gene: TRBJ1-2
abundance: -
d_gene: TRBD1
CDR3aa: CLGQENYGYTF
CDR3nt: TGTCTGGGACAGGAAAACTATGGCTACACCTTC

v_gene: TRBV19
j_gene: TRBJ1-3
abundance: -
d_gene: TRBD1
CDR3aa: CASSEDRSSGNTIYF
CDR3nt: TGTGCCAGTAGTGAGGACAGGAGCTCTGGAAACACCATATATTTT

v_gene: TRBV10-3
j_gene: TRBJ1-3
abundance: -
d_gene: TRBD1
CDR3aa: CAIIGQGVAGNTIYF
CDR3nt: TGTGCCATCATAGGGCAGGGGGTAGCTGGAAACACCATATATTTT

v_gene: TRBV13
j_gene: TRBJ1-6
abundance: -
d_gene: -
CDR3aa: CASSLRGSGNSPLHF
CDR3nt: TGTGCCAGCAGCTTAAGGGGGAGTGGTAATTCACCCCTCCACTTT

v_gene: TRBV29-1
j_gene: TRBJ2-1
abundance: -
d_gene: -
CDR3aa: CSVRTTVYNEQFF
CDR3nt: TGCAGCGTTCGCACAACAGTATACAATGAGCAGTTCTTC

v_gene: TRBV6-2/TRBV6-3
j_gene: TRBJ1-5
abundance: -
d_gene: -
CDR3aa: CASSPRQGGISNQPQHF
CDR3nt: TGTGCCAGCAGTCCCCGTCAGGGTGGTATAAGCAATCAGCCCCAGCATTTT

v_gene: TRBV4-1
j_gene: TRBJ1-3
abundance: -
d_gene: -
CDR3aa: CASKDSLSSGNTIYF
CDR3nt: TGCGCCAGCAAAGACAGCCTAAGCTCTGGAAACACCATATATTTT

v_gene: TRBV9
j_gene: TRBJ1-6
abundance: few
d_gene: -
CDR3aa: CASSAGGTSYNSPLHF
CDR3nt: TGTGCCAGCAGCGCGGGGGGTACCTCCTATAATTCACCCCTCCACTTT

v_gene: TRBV7-9
j_gene: TRBJ2-1
abundance: -
d_gene: TRBD2
CDR3aa: CASSIRLAGAYNEQFF
CDR3nt: TGTGCCAGCAGCATCAGACTAGCGGGGGCCTACAATGAGCAGTTCTTC

v_gene: TRBV6-2/TRBV6-3
j_gene: TRBJ2-7
abundance: -
d_gene: -
CDR3aa: CASSWTAREQYF
CDR3nt: TGTGCCAGCAGTTGGACAGCGCGCGAGCAGTACTTC

v_gene: TRBV3-1/TRBV3-2
j_gene: TRBJ2-4
abundance: -
d_gene: TRBD2
CDR3aa: CASSRTVGGDPAKNIQYF
CDR3nt: TGTGCCAGCAGCCGCACAGTTGGGGGGGACCCGGCCAAAAACATTCAGTACTTC

v_gene: TRBV2
j_gene: TRBJ2-2
abundance: -
d_gene: TRBD1
CDR3aa: CASRRTGITGELFF
CDR3nt: TGTGCCAGCAGAAGGACAGGGATCACCGGGGAGCTGTTTTTT

v_gene: TRBV28
j_gene: TRBJ2-1
abundance: -
d_gene: TRBD2
CDR3aa: CASSLSLGGGGNEQFF
CDR3nt: TGTGCCAGCAGTTTATCCCTGGGGGGGGGAGGCAATGAGCAGTTCTTC

v_gene: TRBV9
j_gene: TRBJ2-2
abundance: -
d_gene: -
CDR3aa: CASSVYGGGSGELFF
CDR3nt: TGTGCCAGCAGCGTATACGGGGGTGGATCCGGGGAGCTGTTTTTT

v_gene: TRBV9
j_gene: TRBJ2-3
abundance: -
d_gene: -
CDR3aa: CASSVSSGTDTQYF
CDR3nt: TGTGCCAGCAGCGTATCTAGCGGCACAGATACGCAGTATTTT

v_gene: TRBV4-1
j_gene: TRBJ1-4
abundance: -
d_gene: -
CDR3aa: CASSQDHGRAEKLFF
CDR3nt: TGCGCCAGCAGCCAAGATCATGGCAGGGCCGAAAAACTGTTTTTT

v_gene: TRBV27
j_gene: TRBJ2-7
abundance: -
d_gene: -
CDR3aa: CASRIGASANEQYF
CDR3nt: TGTGCCAGCAGGATCGGGGCTAGCGCTAATGAGCAGTACTTC

v_gene: TRBV7-8
j_gene: TRBJ2-7
abundance: once
d_gene: -
CDR3aa: CASSLARRLGSYEQYF
CDR3nt: TGTGCCAGCAGCTTAGCGCGGCGGCTAGGCTCCTACGAGCAGTACTTC

v_gene: TRBV27
j_gene: TRBJ2-3
abundance: once
d_gene: TRBD1
CDR3aa: CASSFRDRRGLSSTDTQYF
CDR3nt: TGTGCCAGCAGTTTCCGGGACAGACGAGGGTTGAGTAGCACAGATACGCAGTATTTT

v_gene: TRBV19
j_gene: TRBJ1-3
abundance: -
d_gene: -
CDR3aa: CASSHRHRVTGNTIYF
CDR3nt: TGTGCCAGTAGCCACCGTCACAGGGTAACTGGAAACACCATATATTTT

v_gene: TRBV3-1/TRBV3-2
j_gene: TRBJ1-1
abundance: once
d_gene: -
CDR3aa: CASSQRAGHTEAFF
CDR3nt: TGTGCCAGCAGCCAAAGGGCAGGGCACACTGAAGCTTTCTTT

v_gene: TRBV6-5
j_gene: TRBJ1-1
abundance: -
d_gene: -
CDR3aa: CASSYYGNTEAFF
CDR3nt: TGTGCCAGCAGTTACTACGGGAACACTGAAGCTTTCTTT

v_gene: TRBV14
j_gene: TRBJ2-3
abundance: -
d_gene: TRBD1
CDR3aa: CASSLYRGNTQYF
CDR3nt: TGTGCCAGCAGCCTGTACAGGGGGAATACGCAGTATTTT

v_gene: TRBV6-5
j_gene: TRBJ1-2
abundance: -
d_gene: -
CDR3aa: CASSYSGIYGYTF
CDR3nt: TGTGCCAGCAGTTACTCCGGGATTTATGGCTACACCTTC

v_gene: TRBV11-1
j_gene: TRBJ1-5
abundance: -
d_gene: TRBD1
CDR3aa: CASSPDRDNQPQHF
CDR3nt: TGTGCCAGCAGCCCGGACAGGGACAATCAGCCCCAGCATTTT